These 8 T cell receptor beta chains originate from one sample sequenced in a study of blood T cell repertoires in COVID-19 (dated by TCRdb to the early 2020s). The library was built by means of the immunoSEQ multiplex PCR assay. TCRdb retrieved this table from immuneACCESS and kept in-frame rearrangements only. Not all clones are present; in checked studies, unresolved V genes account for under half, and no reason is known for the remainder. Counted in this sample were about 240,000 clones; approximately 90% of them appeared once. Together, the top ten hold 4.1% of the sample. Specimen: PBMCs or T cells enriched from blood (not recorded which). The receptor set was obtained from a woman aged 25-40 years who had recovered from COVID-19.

The CDR3 DNA reads TGCGCCAGCAGCCAAGATCTCGGGGGTTGGGGCAATCAGCCCCAGCATTTT. It specifies CASSQDLGGWGNQPQHF. The genes are TRBV4-3 and TRBJ1-5; the D gene is possibly TRBD1 (5 bases). This CDR3 contains 17 residues. CDR1 is LGHNA, CDR2 YSLEER, per germline. Between the trimmed V and J ends, which lost 0 bases and 2 bases, there was a span of 14 bases.

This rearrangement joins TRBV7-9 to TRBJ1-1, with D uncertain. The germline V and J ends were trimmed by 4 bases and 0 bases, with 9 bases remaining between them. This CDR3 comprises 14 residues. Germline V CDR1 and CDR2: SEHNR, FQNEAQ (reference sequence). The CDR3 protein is CASSSRVLNTEAFF. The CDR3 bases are TGTGCCAGCAGCTCCCGCGTGCTGAACACTGAAGCTTTCTTT.

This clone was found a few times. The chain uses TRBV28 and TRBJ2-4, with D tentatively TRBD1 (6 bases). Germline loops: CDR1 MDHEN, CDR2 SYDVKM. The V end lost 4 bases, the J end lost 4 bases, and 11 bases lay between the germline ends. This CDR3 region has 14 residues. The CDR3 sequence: CASSSRGLKNIQYF. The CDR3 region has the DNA TGTGCCAGCAGTTCTAGGGGGTTAAAAAACATTCAGTACTTC.

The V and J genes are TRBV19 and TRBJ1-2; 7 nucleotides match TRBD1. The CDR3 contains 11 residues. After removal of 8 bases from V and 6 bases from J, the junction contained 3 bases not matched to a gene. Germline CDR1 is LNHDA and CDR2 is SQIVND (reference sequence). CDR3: CASFRGNGYTF. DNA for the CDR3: TGTGCCAGTTTCAGGGGGAATGGCTACACCTTC.

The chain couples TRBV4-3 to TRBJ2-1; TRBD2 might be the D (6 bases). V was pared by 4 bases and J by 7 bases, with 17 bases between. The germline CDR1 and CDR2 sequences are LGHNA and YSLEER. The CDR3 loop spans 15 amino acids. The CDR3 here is CASSRNRGGGNEQFF. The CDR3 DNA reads TGCGCCAGCAGCCGGAACCGGGGAGGAGGAAATGAGCAGTTCTTC.

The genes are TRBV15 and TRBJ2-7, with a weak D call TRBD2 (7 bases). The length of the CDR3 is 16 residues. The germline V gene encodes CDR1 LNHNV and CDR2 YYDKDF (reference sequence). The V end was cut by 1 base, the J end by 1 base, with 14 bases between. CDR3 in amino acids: CATSRGKGGKSYEQYF. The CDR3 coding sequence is TGTGCCACCAGCAGAGGGAAGGGGGGGAAGTCCTACGAGCAGTACTTC.

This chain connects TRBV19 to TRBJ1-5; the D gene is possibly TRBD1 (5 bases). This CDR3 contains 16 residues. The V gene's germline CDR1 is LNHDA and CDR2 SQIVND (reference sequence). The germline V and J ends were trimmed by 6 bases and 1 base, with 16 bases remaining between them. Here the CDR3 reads CASRPTWGGSNQPQHF. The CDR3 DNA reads TGTGCCAGTAGACCGACGTGGGGCGGAAGCAATCAGCCCCAGCATTTT. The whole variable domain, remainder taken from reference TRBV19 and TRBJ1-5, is DGGITQSPKYLFRKEGQNVTLSCEQNLNHDAMYWYRQDPGQGLRLIYYSQIVNDFQKGDIAEGYSVSREKKESFPLTVTSAQKNPTAFYLCASRPTWGGSNQPQHFGDGTRLSIL.

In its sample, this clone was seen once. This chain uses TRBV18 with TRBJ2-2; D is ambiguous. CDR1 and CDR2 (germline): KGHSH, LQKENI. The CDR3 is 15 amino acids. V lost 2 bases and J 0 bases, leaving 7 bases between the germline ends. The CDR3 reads CASSPGRSNTGELFF. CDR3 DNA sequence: TGTGCCAGCTCACCAGGCCGATCGAACACCGGGGAGCTGTTTTTT.